This TCR beta chain was sequenced during a study of control samples from healthy donors and cancer patients. The CDR3 sequence is 17 residues long. Trimming removed 1 base from V and 4 bases from J, with 19 bases in between. CDR1 and CDR2 (germline): SEHNR, FQNEAQ (reference sequence). Sequenced by immunoSEQ multiplex PCR; TCRdb stores in-frame clones only, minus some. This sample has 85,000 to 100,000 clones; about 92% occur once, and the top ten carry about 8.8%. Material: blood. The clonotype was recovered from a young man in good health. This rearrangement joins TRBV7-9 to TRBJ1-2; no definite D call. The CDR3 nucleotides read TGTGCCAGCAGCTTAGGGTTCGTGAGGTCGGCGGGCTATGGCTACACCTTC. It specifies CASSLGFVRSAGYGYTF.